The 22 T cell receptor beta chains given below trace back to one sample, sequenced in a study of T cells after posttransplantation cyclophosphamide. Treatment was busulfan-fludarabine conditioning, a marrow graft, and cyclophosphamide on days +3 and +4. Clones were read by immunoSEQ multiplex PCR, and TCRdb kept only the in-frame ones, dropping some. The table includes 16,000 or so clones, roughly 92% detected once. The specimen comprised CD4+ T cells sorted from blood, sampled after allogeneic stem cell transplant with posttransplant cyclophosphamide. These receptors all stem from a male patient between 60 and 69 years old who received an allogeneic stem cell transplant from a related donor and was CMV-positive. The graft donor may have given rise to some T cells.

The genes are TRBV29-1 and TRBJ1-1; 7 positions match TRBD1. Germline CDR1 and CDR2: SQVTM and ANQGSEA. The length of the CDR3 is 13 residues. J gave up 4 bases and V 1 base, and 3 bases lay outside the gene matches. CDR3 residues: CSVEVAGGTEAFF. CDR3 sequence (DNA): TGCAGCGTTGAAGTTGCAGGGGGCACTGAAGCTTTCTTT.

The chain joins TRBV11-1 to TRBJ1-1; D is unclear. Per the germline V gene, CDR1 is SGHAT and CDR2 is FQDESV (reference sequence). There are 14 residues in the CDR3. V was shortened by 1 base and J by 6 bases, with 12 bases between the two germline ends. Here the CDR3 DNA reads TGTGCCAGCAGCTTAGGGGGTTGGAGGGCTGAAGCTTTCTTT. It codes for CASSLGGWRAEAFF.

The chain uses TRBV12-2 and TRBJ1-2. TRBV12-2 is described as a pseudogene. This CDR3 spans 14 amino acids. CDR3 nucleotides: TGTGCAAGTCGCTTAGGAGGGGGGGCCAGGGGCTACACCTTC. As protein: CASRLGGGARGYTF.

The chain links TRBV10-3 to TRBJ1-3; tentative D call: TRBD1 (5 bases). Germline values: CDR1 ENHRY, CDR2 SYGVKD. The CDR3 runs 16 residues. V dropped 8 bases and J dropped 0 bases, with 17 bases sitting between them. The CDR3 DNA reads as TGTGCCATCCACGGAGCCGGCGGGACCTCTGGAAACACCATATATTTT. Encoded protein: CAIHGAGGTSGNTIYF.

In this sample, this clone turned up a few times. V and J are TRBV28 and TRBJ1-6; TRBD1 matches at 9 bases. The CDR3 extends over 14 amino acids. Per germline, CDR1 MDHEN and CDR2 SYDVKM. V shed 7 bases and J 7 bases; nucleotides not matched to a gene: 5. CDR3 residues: CASTRQGENSPLHF. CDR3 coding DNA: TGTGCCAGCACCCGACAGGGGGAAAATTCACCCCTCCACTTT.

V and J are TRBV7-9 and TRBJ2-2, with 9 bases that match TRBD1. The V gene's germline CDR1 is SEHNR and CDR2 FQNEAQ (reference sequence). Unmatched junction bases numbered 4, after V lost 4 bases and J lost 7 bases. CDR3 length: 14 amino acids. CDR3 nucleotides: TGTGCCAGCAGCTGGACAGGGGTTAACGGGGAGCTGTTTTTT. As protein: CASSWTGVNGELFF.

CDR3 coding DNA: TGTGCCAGCAGCTCCAGAAACTATGGCTACACCTTC. This gives the protein CASSSRNYGYTF. The rearrangement links TRBV7-2 to TRBJ1-2, with D uncertain. This CDR3 has 12 residues. V dropped 4 bases and J dropped 2 bases, with 5 bases sitting between them. Germline V CDR1 and CDR2: SGHTA, FQGNSA.

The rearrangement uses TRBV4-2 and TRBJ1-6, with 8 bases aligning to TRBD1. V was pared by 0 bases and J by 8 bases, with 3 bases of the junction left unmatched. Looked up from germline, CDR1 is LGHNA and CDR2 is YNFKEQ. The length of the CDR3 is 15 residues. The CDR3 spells CASSQDPGGDSPLHF. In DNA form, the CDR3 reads TGTGCCAGCAGCCAAGATCCAGGGGGCGATTCACCCCTCCACTTT.

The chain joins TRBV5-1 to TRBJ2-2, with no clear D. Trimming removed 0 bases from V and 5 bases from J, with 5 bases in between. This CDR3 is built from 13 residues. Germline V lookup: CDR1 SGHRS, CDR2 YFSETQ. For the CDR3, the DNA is TGCGCCAGCAGCTTGGGCCAGACCGGGGAGCTGTTTTTT. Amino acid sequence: CASSLGQTGELFF.

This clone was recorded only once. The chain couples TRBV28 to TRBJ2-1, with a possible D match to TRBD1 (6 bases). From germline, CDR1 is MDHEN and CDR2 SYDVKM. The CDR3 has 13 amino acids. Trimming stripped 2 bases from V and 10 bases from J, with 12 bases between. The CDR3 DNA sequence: TGTGCCAGCAGTTTAACAATCGACAGGGAGCAGTTCTTC. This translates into CASSLTIDREQFF. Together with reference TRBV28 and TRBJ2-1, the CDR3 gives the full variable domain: DVKVTQSSRYLVKRTGEKVFLECVQDMDHENMFWYRQDPGLGLRLIYFSYDVKMKEKGDIPEGYSVSREKKERFSLILESASTNQTSMYLCASSLTIDREQFFGPGTRLTVL.

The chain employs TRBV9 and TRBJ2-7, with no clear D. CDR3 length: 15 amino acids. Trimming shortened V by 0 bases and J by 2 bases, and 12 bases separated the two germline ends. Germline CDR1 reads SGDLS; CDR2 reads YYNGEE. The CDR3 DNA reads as TGTGCCAGCAGCGTAGCTGCAGGTCCCCCCTACGAGCAGTACTTC. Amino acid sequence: CASSVAAGPPYEQYF.

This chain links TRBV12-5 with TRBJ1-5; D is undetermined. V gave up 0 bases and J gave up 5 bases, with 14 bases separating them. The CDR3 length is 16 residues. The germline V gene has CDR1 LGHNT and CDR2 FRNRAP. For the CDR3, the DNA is TGTGCTAGTGGTTTGGTACTCCCCTTCCTGGATCAGCCCCAGCATTTT. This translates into CASGLVLPFLDQPQHF. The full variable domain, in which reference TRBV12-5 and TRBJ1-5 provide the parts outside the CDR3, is DARVTQTPRHKVTEMGQEVTMRCQPILGHNTVFWYRQTMMQGLELLAYFRNRAPLDDSGMPKDRFSAEMPDATLATLKIQPSEPRDSAVYFCASGLVLPFLDQPQHFGDGTRLSIL.

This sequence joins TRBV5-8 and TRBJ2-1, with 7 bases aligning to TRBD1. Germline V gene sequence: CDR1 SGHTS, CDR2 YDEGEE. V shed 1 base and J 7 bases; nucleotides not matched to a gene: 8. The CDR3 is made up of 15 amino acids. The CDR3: CASSLSLKQGNEQFF. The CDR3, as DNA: TGTGCCAGCAGCTTGTCCCTCAAACAGGGGAATGAGCAGTTCTTC.

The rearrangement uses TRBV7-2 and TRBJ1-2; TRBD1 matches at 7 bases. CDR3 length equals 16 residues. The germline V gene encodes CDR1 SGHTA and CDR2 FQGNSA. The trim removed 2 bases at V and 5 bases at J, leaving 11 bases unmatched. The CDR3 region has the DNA TGTGCCAGCAGCTTATCCAGGGGGGCCAGGACGTATGGCTACACCTTC. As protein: CASSLSRGARTYGYTF.

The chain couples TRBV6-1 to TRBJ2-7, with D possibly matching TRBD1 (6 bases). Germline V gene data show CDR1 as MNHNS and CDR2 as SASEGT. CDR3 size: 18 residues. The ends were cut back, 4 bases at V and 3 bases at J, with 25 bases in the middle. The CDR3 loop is CASSVREGGGTTHYEQYF. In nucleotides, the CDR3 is TGTGCCAGCAGTGTAAGGGAAGGTGGGGGCACAACACACTACGAGCAGTACTTC.

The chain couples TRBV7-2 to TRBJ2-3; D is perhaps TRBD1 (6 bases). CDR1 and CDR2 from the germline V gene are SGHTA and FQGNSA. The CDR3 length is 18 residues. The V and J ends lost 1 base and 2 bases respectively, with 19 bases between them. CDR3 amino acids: CASSLEEGVIDYTDTQYF. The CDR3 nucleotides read TGTGCCAGCAGCTTAGAAGAGGGGGTTATCGACTACACAGATACGCAGTATTTT.

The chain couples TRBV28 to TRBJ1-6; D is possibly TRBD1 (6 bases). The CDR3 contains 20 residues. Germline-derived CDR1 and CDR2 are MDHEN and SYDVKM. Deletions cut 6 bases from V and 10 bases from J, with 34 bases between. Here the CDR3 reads CASRSSGSGGRGTGSSPLHF. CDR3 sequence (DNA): TGTGCCAGCAGATCCTCCGGCTCCGGGGGGCGCGGCACCGGTTCATCACCCCTCCACTTT.

As DNA, the CDR3 is TGTGCCAGCCGGAGGGCAGCTAAGGAGGATGGCTACACCTTC. This gives the protein CASRRAAKEDGYTF. The rearrangement joins TRBV6-6 to TRBJ1-2; D gene unclear. The CDR3 is 14 residues long. The germline CDR1 and CDR2 sequences are MNHNY and SVGAGI (reference sequence). Between the trimmed V and J ends, which lost 8 bases and 6 bases, there was a span of 19 bases.

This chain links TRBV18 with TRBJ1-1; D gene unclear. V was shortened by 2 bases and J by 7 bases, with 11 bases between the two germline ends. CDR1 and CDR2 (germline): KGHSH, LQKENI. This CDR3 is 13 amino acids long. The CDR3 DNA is TGTGCCAGCTCACCATTAAAAGCGTTTGAAGCTTTCTTT. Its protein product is CASSPLKAFEAFF. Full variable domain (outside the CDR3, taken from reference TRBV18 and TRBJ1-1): NAGVMQNPRHLVRRRGQEARLRCSPMKGHSHVYWYRQLPEEGLKFMVYLQKENIIDESGMPKERFSAEFPKEGPSILRIQQVVRGDSAAYFCASSPLKAFEAFFGQGTRLTVV.

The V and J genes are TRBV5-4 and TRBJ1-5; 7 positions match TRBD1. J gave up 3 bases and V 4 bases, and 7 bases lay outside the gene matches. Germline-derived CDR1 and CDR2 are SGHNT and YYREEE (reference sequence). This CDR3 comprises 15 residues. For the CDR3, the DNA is TGTGCCAGCAGCCGAGGGACAGTCCACAATCAGCCCCAGCATTTT. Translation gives CASSRGTVHNQPQHF.

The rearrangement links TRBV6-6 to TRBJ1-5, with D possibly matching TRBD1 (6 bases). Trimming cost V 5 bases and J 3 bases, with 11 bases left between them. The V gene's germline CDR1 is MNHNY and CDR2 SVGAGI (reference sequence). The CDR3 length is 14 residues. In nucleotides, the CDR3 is TGTGCCAGCAGTGCCTCAGGGGCCAATCAGCCCCAGCATTTT. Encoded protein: CASSASGANQPQHF.

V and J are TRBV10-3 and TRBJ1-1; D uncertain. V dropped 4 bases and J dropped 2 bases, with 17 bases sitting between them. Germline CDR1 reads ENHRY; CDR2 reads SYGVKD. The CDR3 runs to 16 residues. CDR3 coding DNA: TGTGCCATCAGTGGATCATCGGGTAGGATAAACACTGAAGCTTTCTTT. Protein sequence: CAISGSSGRINTEAFF.